The entry below gives a single T cell receptor beta chain sequence along with its context. Germline CDR1 and CDR2: SEHNR and FQNEAQ (reference sequence). The CDR3 is made up of 15 amino acids. Between the trimmed V and J ends, which lost 0 bases and 3 bases, there was a span of 8 bases. The authors' processing: Amplification of reference gene primers provided the estimated nucleated cell counts. The assay was immunoSEQ multiplex PCR, and TCRdb's table has in-frame clones only and misses some. Clone size and the V and J calls come from that table; the DNA yielded D and trimming. The sample comprises 50,000 to 70,000 clones, 79% of which are singletons, and 3.2% rests with the top ten. The data originate from a study of blood T cell repertoires in COVID-19. Study in general: Some COVID-19 samples were acute and others convalescent; all came from the United States, Italy and Spain. Sources were T cells, B-cell-depleted T cells, or PBMCs; the material itself was cDNA or gDNA.

Sequencing was performed on peripheral blood. The gene calls are TRBV7-9 and TRBJ2-2; a possible D gene is TRBD2 (5 bases). The TCR comes from a man aged 60 to 75 with acute or convalescent COVID-19. CDR3 DNA sequence: TGTGCCAGCAGCTTAGCCGAGGGCTACACCGGGGAGCTGTTTTTT. It translates to CASSLAEGYTGELFF.